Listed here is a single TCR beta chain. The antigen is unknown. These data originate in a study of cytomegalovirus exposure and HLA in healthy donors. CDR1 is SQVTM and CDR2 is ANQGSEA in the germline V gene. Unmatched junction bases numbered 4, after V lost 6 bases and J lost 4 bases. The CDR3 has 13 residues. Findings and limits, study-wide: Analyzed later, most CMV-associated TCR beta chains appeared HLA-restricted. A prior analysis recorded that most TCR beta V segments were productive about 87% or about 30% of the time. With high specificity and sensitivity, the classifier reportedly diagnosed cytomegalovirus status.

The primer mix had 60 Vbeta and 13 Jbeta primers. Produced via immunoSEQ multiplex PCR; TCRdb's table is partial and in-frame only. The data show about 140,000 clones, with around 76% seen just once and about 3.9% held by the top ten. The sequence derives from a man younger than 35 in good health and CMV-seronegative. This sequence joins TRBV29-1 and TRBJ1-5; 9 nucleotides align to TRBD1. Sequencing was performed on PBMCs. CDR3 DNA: TGCAGCGTGGGCGGGACAGGGAATCAGCCCCAGCATTTT. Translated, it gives CSVGGTGNQPQHF.